Following are 25 T cell receptor beta chains from one sample sequenced in a study of B cell selection in AIRE deficiency. Conventional CD4 T cells were sorted as CD4+CD127+ cells. The table came from immunoSEQ multiplex PCR; TCRdb's copy has only in-frame clones and leaves some out. The sample shows tens of thousands of clones, roughly 96% of them seen only once. What was sequenced was CD4+CD127+ conventional T cells sorted from PBMCs. These TCRs come from a human donor in good health.

This clone has a single count. The V call is TRBV5-3, the J call TRBJ1-6; unclear D gene. TRBV5-3 is an ORF; its function is uncertain. With 0 bases removed from V and 0 bases from J, the gap between germline ends came to 13 bases. The CDR3 covers 18 residues. The CDR3 DNA reads TGTGCCAGAAGCTTGGTAGGCCCCCAGAGCTCCTATAATTCACCCCTCCACTTT. It yields the protein CARSLVGPQSSYNSPLHF.

The chain carries TRBV5-1 and TRBJ2-5, with D possibly TRBD2 on 5 matching bases. V lost 2 bases and J lost 2, with 10 bases in between. The V gene's germline CDR1 is SGHRS and CDR2 YFSETQ. This CDR3 has 14 amino acids. CDR3 in DNA: TGCGCCAGCAGCTTTGTATCGGGGCAAGAGACCCAGTACTTC. It is translated as CASSFVSGQETQYF.

The V call is TRBV6-1, the J call TRBJ1-1; D unresolved. The ends were cut back, 6 bases at V and 4 bases at J, with 6 bases in the middle. Germline V gene data show CDR1 as MNHNS and CDR2 as SASEGT. The CDR3 is 11 residues long. The CDR3 DNA is TGTGCCAGCAGGCTTATCACTGAAGCTTTCTTT. This gives the protein CASRLITEAFF.

The CDR3 region has the DNA TGTGCCAGCAGCGAGGGGACTAGCGGGGGGGAGCAGTTCTTC. Translation: CASSEGTSGGEQFF. This chain links TRBV2 with TRBJ2-1, with 15 positions matching TRBD2. This CDR3 has 14 amino acids. Germline CDR1 is SNHLY and CDR2 is FYNNEI. After removal of 6 bases from V and 10 bases from J, the junction contained 4 bases not matched to a gene.

The chain joins TRBV19 to TRBJ1-2, with TRBD1 matching 10 bases. CDR3 length: 13 residues. Germline V CDR1 and CDR2: LNHDA, SQIVND (reference sequence). V lost 6 bases and J lost 6; bases outside the gene matches: 4. CDR3 sequence: CASRTGGSNGYTF. The CDR3 nucleotides are TGTGCCAGTAGGACAGGGGGCTCGAATGGCTACACCTTC.

The gene calls are TRBV19 and TRBJ1-2; D not resolved. The CDR3 length is 13 residues. Germline lookup yields CDR1 LNHDA and CDR2 SQIVND (reference sequence). Trimming shortened V by 0 bases and J by 4 bases, and 6 bases separated the two germline ends. CDR3: CASSIELRYGYTF. In DNA, the CDR3 is TGTGCCAGTAGTATAGAACTCCGCTATGGCTACACCTTC. Complete variable domain (other parts from reference TRBV19 and TRBJ1-2): DGGITQSPKYLFRKEGQNVTLSCEQNLNHDAMYWYRQDPGQGLRLIYYSQIVNDFQKGDIAEGYSVSREKKESFPLTVTSAQKNPTAFYLCASSIELRYGYTFGSGTRLTVV.

The chain has TRBV7-8 and TRBJ2-1; weak D call: TRBD2 (5 bases). Trimming pared 0 bases from V and 0 bases from J, leaving 6 bases between. Germline CDR1 and CDR2: SGHVS and FQNEAQ. The CDR3 runs to 15 residues. The CDR3 is CASSLAGSSYNEQFF. The CDR3 DNA sequence: TGTGCCAGCAGCTTAGCGGGGAGCTCCTACAATGAGCAGTTCTTC.

The rearrangement links TRBV5-1 to TRBJ2-5; D remains unclear. Germline loops: CDR1 SGHRS, CDR2 YFSETQ. V was trimmed by 1 base and J by 1 base, leaving 5 bases between them. This CDR3 is 13 amino acids long. The CDR3 coding sequence is TGCGCCAGCAGCTTGCAACTCCAAGAGACCCAGTACTTC. Encoded protein: CASSLQLQETQYF.

The V gene is TRBV7-6, the J gene TRBJ2-7; 7 bases agree with TRBD2. The V gene end was trimmed by 1 base and the J gene end by 0 bases; junction bases not matched to a gene: 3. CDR1 is SGHVS, CDR2 FNYEAQ, per germline. This CDR3 has 15 amino acids. DNA of the CDR3: TGTGCCAGCAGCTTAGTCGCGGGGGTCTCCTACGAGCAGTACTTC. Translation: CASSLVAGVSYEQYF.

The chain joins TRBV19 to TRBJ2-1, with 9 bases that match TRBD1. V dropped 4 bases and J dropped 12; count of bases not matched to a gene: 10. The V gene's germline CDR1 is LNHDA and CDR2 SQIVND (reference sequence). The CDR3 consists of 14 residues. This CDR3 reads CASSKPGQGTAQFF. The DNA of the CDR3 is TGTGCCAGTAGTAAACCGGGACAGGGAACGGCGCAGTTCTTC. The whole variable domain, remainder taken from reference TRBV19 and TRBJ2-1, is DGGITQSPKYLFRKEGQNVTLSCEQNLNHDAMYWYRQDPGQGLRLIYYSQIVNDFQKGDIAEGYSVSREKKESFPLTVTSAQKNPTAFYLCASSKPGQGTAQFFGPGTRLTVL.

CDR3 region: CASSLRDRYTGELFF. CDR3 sequence (DNA): TGTGCCAGCAGCTTAAGGGACAGATACACCGGGGAGCTGTTTTTT. The rearrangement links TRBV5-6 to TRBJ2-2, with 7 positions matching TRBD1. CDR3 length: 15 amino acids. In germline, CDR1 is SGHDT, CDR2 YYEEEE. Trimming took 2 bases from V and 3 from J; bases not matched to a gene: 4. The whole variable domain, remainder taken from reference TRBV5-6 and TRBJ2-2, is DAGVTQSPTHLIKTRGQQVTLRCSPKSGHDTVSWYQQALGQGPQFIFQYYEEEERQRGNFPDRFSGHQFPNYSSELNVNALLLGDSALYLCASSLRDRYTGELFFGEGSRLTVL.

This sequence joins TRBV11-2 and TRBJ2-3, with D uncertain. Between the trimmed V and J ends, which lost 4 bases and 3 bases, there was a span of 11 bases. Germline values: CDR1 SGHAT, CDR2 FQNNGV. The CDR3 spans 14 residues. DNA for the CDR3: TGTGCCAGCAGCTGGACCCGGGTGACAGATACGCAGTATTTT. Its protein product is CASSWTRVTDTQYF. The full variable domain, rest sourced from reference TRBV11-2 and TRBJ2-3, is EAGVAQSPRYKIIEKRQSVAFWCNPISGHATLYWYQQILGQGPKLLIQFQNNGVVDDSQLPKDRFSAERLKGVDSTLKIQPAKLEDSAVYLCASSWTRVTDTQYFGPGTRLTVL.

The gene calls are TRBV6-5 and TRBJ1-1; D ambiguous. This CDR3 region has 14 residues. The germline gives CDR1 MNHEY, CDR2 SVGAGI. Between the trimmed V and J ends, which lost 4 bases and 2 bases, there was a span of 11 bases. CDR3 protein: CASSSGMSNTEAFF. The CDR3, as DNA: TGTGCCAGCAGTTCTGGGATGAGCAACACTGAAGCTTTCTTT.

The chain is built from TRBV2 and TRBJ2-3; 10 nucleotides match TRBD2. CDR3 length equals 18 residues. Germline V gene lookup returns CDR1 SNHLY and CDR2 FYNNEI. The V and J ends lost 7 bases and 0 bases, in that order; junction bases with no gene match: 13. The chain's CDR3 is CASTLGLAGVPSTDTQYF. CDR3 DNA sequence: TGTGCCAGCACCCTGGGGCTAGCGGGGGTCCCTAGCACAGATACGCAGTATTTT.

The V gene is TRBV2, the J gene TRBJ1-5; D is unresolved. CDR1 is SNHLY and CDR2 is FYNNEI in the germline V gene. Trimming left V 4 bases short and J 0 bases short, with 13 bases between. CDR3 size: 16 residues. CDR3 sequence: CASSVPATNSNQPQHF. The CDR3 bases are TGTGCCAGCAGTGTTCCGGCGACGAATAGCAATCAGCCCCAGCATTTT.

The rearrangement joins TRBV6-1 to TRBJ2-3; D assignment may be TRBD1 or TRBD2 (6 bases each). This CDR3 comprises 14 residues. Per the germline V gene, CDR1 is MNHNS and CDR2 is SASEGT. The V gene lost 7 bases and the J gene lost 5 bases, with 16 bases spanning the gap. The CDR3 bases are TGTGCCAGCACGGGGGCCCGCCTGGGAGATACGCAGTATTTT. This gives the protein CASTGARLGDTQYF.

This chain links TRBV5-5 with TRBJ1-4; weak D call: TRBD1 (5 bases). Germline lookup yields CDR1 SGHKS and CDR2 YYEKEE (reference sequence). The V gene lost 3 bases and the J gene lost 4 bases, with 13 bases spanning the gap. The CDR3 is 15 residues long. The CDR3 DNA reads as TGTGCCAGCAGCTGGGGGGGTTCCCTTAATGAAAAACTGTTTTTT. This gives the protein CASSWGGSLNEKLFF.

The genes are TRBV6-5 and TRBJ2-1; no definite D call. V was trimmed by 0 bases and J by 5 bases, leaving 5 bases between them. Germline V gene sequence: CDR1 MNHEY, CDR2 SVGAGI. The CDR3 length is 13 residues. The CDR3 sequence is CASSYSRDNEQFF. CDR3 nucleotide sequence: TGTGCCAGCAGTTACTCCCGGGACAATGAGCAGTTCTTC.

This chain uses TRBV2 with TRBJ2-1, with TRBD1 matching 10 bases. There are 15 residues in the CDR3. The V gene end was trimmed by 8 bases and the J gene end by 6 bases; junction bases not matched to a gene: 10. The germline V gene has CDR1 SNHLY and CDR2 FYNNEI. The CDR3 spells CASRPSTGGINEQFF. CDR3 sequence (DNA): TGTGCCAGCCGCCCCTCGACAGGGGGCATCAATGAGCAGTTCTTC.

In this sample, this clone turned up a few times. The chain links TRBV10-1 to TRBJ2-2; TRBD2 aligns across 9 bases. CDR1 is WNHNN, CDR2 SYGVQD, per germline (reference sequence). The CDR3 totals 18 residues. The ends lost 2 bases at V and 5 bases at J; junction bases unmatched: 12. The CDR3 coding sequence is TGCGCCAGCAGTGAGACCCACCCAGGACTAGCGTCGACCGGGGAGCTGTTTTTT. Translation gives CASSETHPGLASTGELFF.

V is TRBV6-5 and J is TRBJ2-2; 8 bases align to TRBD1. Unmatched junction bases numbered 7, after V lost 5 bases and J lost 5 bases. This CDR3 has 15 residues. CDR1 is MNHEY, CDR2 SVGAGI, per germline. In DNA form, the CDR3 reads TGTGCCAGCAGTGGCCGACAGGGGACAACCGGGGAGCTGTTTTTT. Residues: CASSGRQGTTGELFF.

The V and J genes are TRBV28 and TRBJ1-5; D gene ambiguous. The CDR3 consists of 12 residues. The V gene's germline CDR1 is MDHEN and CDR2 SYDVKM. V was trimmed by 6 bases and J by 1 base, leaving 4 bases between them. CDR3 nucleotides: TGTGCCAGCAGGGACAGCAATCAGCCCCAGCATTTT. It translates to CASRDSNQPQHF.

The rearrangement links TRBV9 to TRBJ2-3; tentatively, D is TRBD1 or TRBD2 (6 bases each). Trimming shortened V by 3 bases and J by 0 bases, and 11 bases separated the two germline ends. CDR3 length: 15 amino acids. Germline loops: CDR1 SGDLS, CDR2 YYNGEE. This CDR3 reads CASSERGASTDTQYF. The CDR3, as DNA: TGTGCCAGCAGCGAGAGGGGGGCCAGCACAGATACGCAGTATTTT.

The chain recombines TRBV7-2 with TRBJ2-4, with D maybe TRBD1 (5 bases). CDR3 length: 17 residues. Trimming took 5 bases from V and 7 from J, leaving 24 bases between them. Germline CDR1 SGHTA, CDR2 FQGNSA. The CDR3 here is CASSLIPGQGESNIQYF. CDR3 DNA: TGTGCCAGCAGCCTAATTCCTGGGCAGGGCGAATCGAACATTCAGTACTTC.

A remark on this clone: Within the sample, other DNA sequences also encode this same CDR3. J is TRBJ1-1 and V is TRBV7-8, with a tentative D call TRBD1 (5 bases). The CDR3 contains 13 residues. In germline, CDR1 is SGHVS, CDR2 FQNEAQ. V shed 1 base and J shed 3 bases, with 6 bases lying between them. The CDR3 sequence: CASSLGGDTEAFF. In DNA, the CDR3 is TGTGCCAGCAGCTTAGGGGGGGACACTGAAGCTTTCTTT.